This is a list of T cell receptor beta chains from one sample in a study of T cell responses to AZD1222 COVID-19 vaccine. The protocol was immunoSEQ multiplex PCR, while the TCRdb copy is restricted to in-frame clones and leaves out a portion. Counted here are around 140,000 clones, about 92% occurring once; the ten biggest clones make up 2.5% to 4%. Here the sequenced sample was peripheral blood, taken 28 days after the second AZD1222 dose. Receptors were obtained from an adult who received the AZD1222 COVID-19 vaccine. Both conserved end residues are part of each CDR3. Each record gives: CDR3 length, V gene, clone size, D gene, J gene, CDR3 protein, CDR3 DNA. The D gene is left open where the match is weak. Size is stated for part of the rows, as once, few or many counts, or as a class when the clone is expanded.

15	TRBV9	.	.	TRBJ1-2	CASQRNAKANYGYTF	TGTGCCAGCCAACGAAACGCGAAAGCTAACTATGGCTACACCTTC
13	TRBV11-3	once	.	TRBJ2-1	CASSLTPQDEQFF	TGTGCCAGCAGCTTAACTCCTCAAGATGAGCAGTTCTTC
13	TRBV27	.	.	TRBJ1-1	CASSLAGATEAFF	TGTGCCAGCAGTTTGGCAGGGGCCACTGAAGCTTTCTTT
15	TRBV4-3	.	TRBD1	TRBJ2-1	CASSRGTGGYNEQFF	TGCGCCAGCAGCCGTGGGACAGGGGGATACAATGAGCAGTTCTTC
14	TRBV6-5	.	.	TRBJ2-2	CASSPTVSTGELFF	TGTGCCAGCAGCCCGACTGTATCCACCGGGGAGCTGTTTTTT
17	TRBV7-3	.	.	TRBJ2-3	CASSLPLSIRVEDTQYF	TGTGCCAGCAGCTTACCCCTTTCGATCAGGGTTGAAGATACGCAGTATTTT
11	TRBV20-1	.	.	TRBJ1-2	CSGGIGGGYTF	TGCAGTGGGGGAATCGGGGGTGGCTACACCTTC
15	TRBV9	.	TRBD1	TRBJ1-1	CASSSTTGGITEAFF	TGTGCCAGCAGCTCAACGACAGGGGGTATCACTGAAGCTTTCTTT
15	TRBV6-2/TRBV6-3	.	TRBD2	TRBJ2-5	CASSRTSGPRETQYF	TGTGCCAGCAGTCGGACTAGCGGGCCGCGGGAGACCCAGTACTTC
16	TRBV19	.	TRBD1	TRBJ1-1	CASSTYRGQQNTEAFF	TGTGCCAGTAGTACCTACAGGGGTCAACAGAACACTGAAGCTTTCTTT
14	TRBV4-1	once	TRBD1	TRBJ1-5	CASWGQDRDQPQHF	TGCGCCAGCTGGGGGCAGGACAGGGATCAGCCCCAGCATTTT
13	TRBV6-2/TRBV6-3	few	.	TRBJ2-7	CASSYESTYEQYF	TGTGCCAGCAGTTACGAGTCCACCTACGAGCAGTACTTC
15	TRBV27	.	.	TRBJ2-7	CASSSPFRGFYEQYF	TGTGCCAGCAGTTCCCCCTTTCGGGGATTCTACGAGCAGTACTTC
14	TRBV29-1	.	.	TRBJ2-3	CSVAVRRITDTQYF	TGCAGCGTTGCGGTAAGGCGGATCACAGATACGCAGTATTTT
16	TRBV2	.	.	TRBJ2-3	CASTQGYRVGTDTQYF	TGTGCCAGCACCCAAGGGTACAGGGTGGGCACAGATACGCAGTATTTT
14	TRBV28	.	TRBD2	TRBJ2-7	CASRGLAGVWEQYF	TGTGCCAGCAGGGGTTTAGCGGGAGTGTGGGAGCAGTACTTC